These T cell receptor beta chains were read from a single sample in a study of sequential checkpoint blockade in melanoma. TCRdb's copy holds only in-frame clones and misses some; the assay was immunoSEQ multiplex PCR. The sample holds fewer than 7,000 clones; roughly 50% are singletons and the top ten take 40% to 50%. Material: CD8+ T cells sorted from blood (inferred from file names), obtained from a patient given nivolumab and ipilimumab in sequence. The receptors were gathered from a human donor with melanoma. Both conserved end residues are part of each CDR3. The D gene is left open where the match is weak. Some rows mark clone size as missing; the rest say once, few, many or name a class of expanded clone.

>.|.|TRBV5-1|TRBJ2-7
CASSPRGANYEQYF
TGCGCCAGCAGCCCACGGGGTGCGAACTACGAGCAGTACTTC
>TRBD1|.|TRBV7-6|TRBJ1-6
CASSSDRGNSPLHF
TGTGCCAGCAGCTCGGACAGGGGAAATTCACCCCTCCACTTT
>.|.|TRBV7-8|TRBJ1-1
CASSPGTMNTEAFF
TGTGCCAGCAGCCCGGGGACAATGAACACTGAAGCTTTCTTT
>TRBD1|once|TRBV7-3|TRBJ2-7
CASSSQGGEQYF
TGTGCCAGCAGCTCACAGGGGGGCGAGCAGTACTTC
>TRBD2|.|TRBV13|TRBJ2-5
CASSFQTSPQYF
TGTGCCAGCAGCTTCCAGACTAGCCCGCAGTACTTC
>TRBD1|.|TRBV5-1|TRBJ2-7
CASSRDGTGDYEQYF
TGTGCCAGCAGCCGGGACGGGACAGGGGATTACGAGCAGTACTTC
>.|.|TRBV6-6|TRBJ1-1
CASSYGAGNTEAFF
TGTGCCAGCAGTTACGGTGCAGGGAACACTGAAGCTTTCTTT
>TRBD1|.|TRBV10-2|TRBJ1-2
CASSPTGGDGYTF
TGCGCCAGCAGTCCGACAGGGGGCGATGGCTACACCTTC
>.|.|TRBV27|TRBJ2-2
CASSFLDFYNTGELFF
TGTGCCAGCAGTTTTTTGGACTTTTATAACACCGGGGAGCTGTTTTTT
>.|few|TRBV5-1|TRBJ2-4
CASSDYSLAKNIQYF
TGCGCCAGCAGCGATTACAGCCTAGCCAAAAACATTCAGTACTTC
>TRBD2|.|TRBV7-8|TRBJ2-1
CASSSSGGSSYNEQFF
TGTGCCAGCAGCTCTAGCGGGGGTAGCTCCTACAATGAGCAGTTCTTC
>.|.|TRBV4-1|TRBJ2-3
CASSPPRMSTDTQYF
TGCGCCAGCAGCCCCCCCAGAATGAGCACAGATACGCAGTATTTT
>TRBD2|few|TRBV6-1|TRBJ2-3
CASSELAGGFSTDTQYF
TGTGCCAGCAGTGAACTAGCGGGGGGGTTTAGCACAGATACGCAGTATTTT
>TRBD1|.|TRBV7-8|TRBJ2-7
CASSLASGTGPYEQYF
TGTGCCAGCAGCTTAGCGTCAGGGACAGGGCCCTACGAGCAGTACTTC
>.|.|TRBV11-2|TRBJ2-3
CASSLGGLSDTQYF
TGTGCCAGCAGCTTGGGGGGACTTTCAGATACGCAGTATTTT
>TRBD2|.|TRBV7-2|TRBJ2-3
CASSLDSGDTDTQYF
TGTGCCAGCAGCTTAGATAGCGGGGACACAGATACGCAGTATTTT
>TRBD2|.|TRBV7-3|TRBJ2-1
CASSQVSGPYNEQFF
TGTGCCAGCAGCCAGGTTAGCGGGCCTTATAATGAGCAGTTCTTC
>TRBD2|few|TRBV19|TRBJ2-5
CASEGGAGTQYF
TGTGCCAGTGAGGGAGGGGCCGGGACCCAGTACTTC
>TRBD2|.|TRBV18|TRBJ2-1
CASSRPGLEYNEQFF
TGTGCCAGCTCCCGCCCGGGACTAGAGTACAATGAGCAGTTCTTC
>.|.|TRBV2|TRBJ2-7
CASSELEVAYEQYF
TGTGCCAGCAGTGAATTGGAGGTCGCCTACGAGCAGTACTTC
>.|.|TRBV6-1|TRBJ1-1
CASGRDSNTEAFF
TGTGCCAGCGGGAGAGATTCGAACACTGAAGCTTTCTTT
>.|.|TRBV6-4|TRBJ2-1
CASSYRGGNEQFF
TGTGCCAGCAGTTATCGAGGGGGCAATGAGCAGTTCTTC
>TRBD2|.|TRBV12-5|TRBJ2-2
CASGPSLAGAWELFF
TGTGCTAGTGGTCCCTCGCTAGCGGGGGCCTGGGAGCTGTTTTTT
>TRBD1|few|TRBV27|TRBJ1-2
CASSLGTGGGYGYTF
TGTGCCAGCAGTTTAGGGACAGGGGGCGGCTATGGCTACACCTTC